The 21 T cell receptor beta chains below come from one sample, sequenced in a study of cytomegalovirus exposure and HLA in healthy donors. The PCR used 60 Vbeta and 13 Jbeta primers. Using immunoSEQ multiplex PCR, the repertoire was profiled, and TCRdb retains in-frame clones only, with some absent. The sample holds approximately 160,000 clones; under 90% are singletons and the top ten take roughly 1.5%. The sample comprised PBMCs. Every receptor here comes from a male donor in good health and CMV-seronegative.

Only a few counts were recorded for this clone. The chain joins TRBV27 to TRBJ2-7; TRBD1 is a possible D gene (5 bases). This CDR3 spans 17 amino acids. The V end lost 0 bases, the J end lost 2 bases, and 17 bases lay between the germline ends. CDR1 is MNHEY and CDR2 is SMNVEV in the germline V gene (reference sequence). This CDR3 reads CASSLSGQVLTPYEQYF. In nucleotides, the CDR3 is TGTGCCAGCAGTTTATCGGGGCAAGTCCTTACCCCCTACGAGCAGTACTTC.

The genes are TRBV5-4 and TRBJ2-7, with 7 nucleotides matching TRBD1. Germline V lookup: CDR1 SGHNT, CDR2 YYREEE (reference sequence). V lost 4 bases, J lost 5 bases, and 9 bases stayed unmatched. The CDR3 consists of 14 residues. The CDR3 coding sequence is TGTGCCAGCAGCCCTAGACAGGGTATCGACGAGCAGTACTTC. It specifies CASSPRQGIDEQYF.

The chain links TRBV5-6 to TRBJ2-7; D may be TRBD1 (5 bases). Germline V gene sequence: CDR1 SGHDT, CDR2 YYEEEE. The CDR3 totals 14 residues. V gave up 0 bases and J gave up 2 bases, with 9 bases separating them. The CDR3 loop reads CASSLGQGAYEQYF. CDR3 nucleotide sequence: TGTGCCAGCAGCTTGGGGCAGGGCGCCTACGAGCAGTACTTC.

This clone was recorded a few times. This sample includes further DNA sequences coding for the same CDR3. The V and J genes are TRBV9 and TRBJ2-5, with 7 nucleotides matching TRBD1. V shed 3 bases and J 5 bases; nucleotides not matched to a gene: 13. The CDR3 covers 16 residues. CDR1 and CDR2 from the germline V gene are SGDLS and YYNGEE. DNA for the CDR3: TGTGCCAGCAGCGGTGGTCGGGACAGTGCCTTTGAGACCCAGTACTTC. Protein sequence: CASSGGRDSAFETQYF.

This chain joins TRBV10-2 and TRBJ1-6; TRBD1 matches 7 bases. Germline CDR1 is WSHSY and CDR2 is SAAADI. Losses at the gene ends were 0 bases for V and 2 bases for J; bases not matched to a gene: 4. This CDR3 contains 17 residues. The DNA of the CDR3 is TGCGCCAGCAGTGAGTCGAAGGGGGCCGCCTATAATTCACCCCTCCACTTT. Amino acid sequence: CASSESKGAAYNSPLHF.

The chain carries TRBV27 and TRBJ1-2; 9 bases map to TRBD1. Germline V gene data show CDR1 as MNHEY and CDR2 as SMNVEV (reference sequence). V was pared by 11 bases and J by 5 bases, with 3 bases of the junction left unmatched. The CDR3 contains 11 residues. CDR3 in DNA: TGTGCCTCGGGACAGGGATATGGCTACACCTTC. This gives the protein CASGQGYGYTF.

The chain is built from TRBV5-1 and TRBJ2-3, with D perhaps matching TRBD1 (6 bases). Trimming removed 3 bases at V and 1 base at J, with 12 bases between. CDR3 length equals 15 residues. Germline-derived CDR1 and CDR2 are SGHRS and YFSETQ. CDR3 residues: CASSSPGHRTDTQYF. In DNA, the CDR3 is TGCGCCAGCAGCTCGCCGGGACACCGCACAGATACGCAGTATTTT.

V and J are TRBV5-1 and TRBJ1-1; perhaps TRBD1 as D (6 bases). V shed 0 bases and J shed 6 bases, with 12 bases lying between them. Germline V CDR1 and CDR2: SGHRS, YFSETQ. The CDR3 extends over 14 amino acids. CDR3 region: CASSLGGGIAEAFF. The CDR3, as DNA: TGCGCCAGCAGCTTGGGCGGGGGCATCGCTGAAGCTTTCTTT.

The V call is TRBV5-1, the J call TRBJ2-7; D may be TRBD1 (6 bases). The CDR3 has 15 amino acids. V gave up 2 bases and J gave up 2 bases, with 14 bases separating them. The germline V gene encodes CDR1 SGHRS and CDR2 YFSETQ. CDR3 coding DNA: TGCGCCAGCAGCTTCACAGGGAAAATTGCCTACGAGCAGTACTTC. Translated: CASSFTGKIAYEQYF.

V usage is TRBV6-5 and J usage is TRBJ2-7; D might be TRBD2 (5 bases). The CDR3 spans 15 residues. Deletions cut 4 bases from V and 2 bases from J, with 15 bases between. Germline loops: CDR1 MNHEY, CDR2 SVGAGI. CDR3 loop: CASSSVLSGPYEQYF. The CDR3 coding sequence is TGTGCCAGCAGTTCCGTCTTGAGCGGACCCTACGAGCAGTACTTC.

The rearrangement joins TRBV14 to TRBJ2-7; 12 bases agree with TRBD2. With V trimmed by 2 bases and J by 4 bases, 6 bases remained unmatched. The CDR3 runs 16 residues. CDR1 SGHDN and CDR2 FVKESK come from the germline V gene. CDR3 DNA sequence: TGTGCCAGCAGCCAAAACCTCGGACTAGCGGGATACGAGCAGTACTTC. It translates to CASSQNLGLAGYEQYF.

The chain carries TRBV6-6 and TRBJ1-4; 8 nucleotides line up with TRBD1. CDR1 and CDR2 (germline): MNHNY, SVGAGI (reference sequence). Trimming removed 7 bases from V and 3 bases from J; junction bases left unmatched: 7. CDR3 length: 15 residues. The CDR3 protein is CASKRDRPPNEKLFF. The CDR3 DNA reads TGTGCCAGCAAGAGGGACAGGCCTCCTAATGAAAAACTGTTTTTT.

This clone came up once. The chain joins TRBV14 to TRBJ1-1, with TRBD1 matching over 10 bases. With V trimmed by 4 bases and J by 1 base, 15 bases remained unmatched. CDR3 length equals 19 residues. Germline V gene sequence: CDR1 SGHDN, CDR2 FVKESK. The CDR3 sequence: CASSLSGRDRGFWNTEAFF. In DNA, the CDR3 is TGTGCCAGCAGCCTTTCCGGCCGGGACAGGGGTTTTTGGAACACTGAAGCTTTCTTT. Full variable domain (remainder filled in from reference TRBV14 and TRBJ1-1): EAGVTQFPSHSVIEKGQTVTLRCDPISGHDNLYWYRRVMGKEIKFLLHFVKESKQDESGMPNNRFLAERTGGTYSTLKVQPAELEDSGVYFCASSLSGRDRGFWNTEAFFGQGTRLTVV.

The J gene is TRBJ2-2, the V gene TRBV7-2; 9 nucleotides match TRBD1. CDR1 and CDR2 (germline): SGHTA, FQGNSA. The CDR3 is made up of 17 amino acids. J gave up 6 bases and V 4 bases, and 12 bases lay outside the gene matches. The CDR3 coding sequence is TGTGCCAGCAGCTACGACAGGGGGGCAGAAATCGCCGGGGAGCTGTTTTTT. It specifies CASSYDRGAEIAGELFF.

The chain carries TRBV6-6 and TRBJ2-2, with 8 positions matching TRBD2. Germline trimming cut 8 bases from V and 0 bases from J; bases unmatched to any gene: 5. The CDR3 runs 15 residues. Looked up from germline, CDR1 is MNHNY and CDR2 is SVGAGI (reference sequence). For the CDR3, the DNA is TGTGCCAGCGCCCCGGGACTAGCGAACACCGGGGAGCTGTTTTTT. Amino acids: CASAPGLANTGELFF.

This clone turned up a few times. The chain uses TRBV19 and TRBJ1-5, with D tentatively TRBD1 (6 bases). Trimming removed 7 bases at V and 0 bases at J, with 13 bases between. The CDR3 spans 15 residues. Germline V gene data show CDR1 as LNHDA and CDR2 as SQIVND (reference sequence). The CDR3 nucleotides read TGTGCCAGTACCCGGGGGGGGGCTAGCAATCAGCCCCAGCATTTT. It yields the protein CASTRGGASNQPQHF. Full variable domain (remainder filled in from reference TRBV19 and TRBJ1-5): DGGITQSPKYLFRKEGQNVTLSCEQNLNHDAMYWYRQDPGQGLRLIYYSQIVNDFQKGDIAEGYSVSREKKESFPLTVTSAQKNPTAFYLCASTRGGASNQPQHFGDGTRLSIL.

This chain connects TRBV28 to TRBJ2-4; a weak D match, TRBD2 (6 bases). V was cut by 7 bases and J by 9 bases, with 16 bases left in between. The CDR3 has 13 residues. Per the germline V gene, CDR1 is MDHEN and CDR2 is SYDVKM. The CDR3 is CASKTGTPGIQYF. CDR3 nucleotide sequence: TGTGCCAGCAAAACCGGGACTCCGGGCATTCAGTACTTC.

The chain links TRBV29-1 to TRBJ1-2; the D gene is possibly TRBD1 (6 bases). The V end lost 6 bases, the J end lost 6 bases, and 14 bases lay between the germline ends. The germline V gene has CDR1 SQVTM and CDR2 ANQGSEA. CDR3 size: 12 residues. The CDR3 spells CSVRGERNGYTF. The CDR3 nucleotides are TGCAGCGTCAGGGGAGAGAGGAATGGCTACACCTTC.

This clone was seen a few times. The V gene is TRBV27, the J gene TRBJ1-5; weak D call: TRBD1 (5 bases). V shed 7 bases and J shed 5 bases, with 21 bases lying between them. The CDR3 spans 16 residues. Looked up from germline, CDR1 is MNHEY and CDR2 is SMNVEV (reference sequence). DNA of the CDR3: TGTGCCAGCACCACGAGAATGGGGCCCCCGGATCAGCCCCAGCATTTT. It is translated as CASTTRMGPPDQPQHF.

The chain uses TRBV18 and TRBJ2-3; TRBD2 matches at 8 bases. Germline values: CDR1 KGHSH, CDR2 LQKENI. Trimming removed 3 bases from V and 2 bases from J; junction bases left unmatched: 4. The CDR3 totals 15 residues. CDR3 coding DNA: TGTGCCAGCTCACCCCGGACTAGCCCCACAGATACGCAGTATTTT. Translation gives CASSPRTSPTDTQYF.

The chain has TRBV6-6 and TRBJ2-1, with TRBD1 matching over 7 bases. Germline lookup yields CDR1 MNHNY and CDR2 SVGAGI (reference sequence). The CDR3 runs 15 residues. V dropped 8 bases and J dropped 12; count of bases not matched to a gene: 19. CDR3 sequence: CASYDTGTEGGLQFF. The CDR3 nucleotides are TGTGCCAGCTACGATACCGGGACAGAAGGCGGGTTGCAGTTCTTC.